Detailed here is one T cell receptor (beta chain). Within the sample, other DNA sequences also encode this same CDR3. Some clones are missing from TCRdb's copy, which holds only in-frame ones; the method was immunoSEQ multiplex PCR. The sample consists of 81,000 or so clones, 90% to 95% of them appearing once. The sample belongs to a study of T cell changes during pregnancy in multiple sclerosis. From germline, CDR1 is LNHNV and CDR2 YYDKDF (reference sequence). The CDR3 covers 15 residues. V lost 1 base and J lost 0, with 8 bases in between. This clonotype was obtained from a female donor in good health, serving as a control in a pregnancy study. Some clones in this sample may be carry-over from other donors' samples. The specimen comprised PBMCs, sampled in the first trimester of pregnancy. V is TRBV15 and J is TRBJ2-3; D is unresolved. The DNA for the CDR3 is TGTGCCACCAGCAGAGGCGGTACTAGCACAGATACGCAGTATTTT. Its translation is CATSRGGTSTDTQYF.